These 30 T cell receptor beta chains came from one sample sequenced in a study of blood T cells in healthy people across ages. With a J-beta primer mix and a sample-barcoded 5' primer, a second PCR ran 7 to 11 cycles. TCRdb re-derived calls from the 5' RACE reads in MiXCR, one entry per CDR3 protein. The sample shows 800,000 to 950,000 distinct CDR3 sequences, 25% to 35% of them seen only once. This sample also appeared in a second study, on T cells of mothers and their children.

Sequencing input: blood. The receptors stem from a woman aged 40 to 49 in good health.

The V and J genes are TRBV5-1 and TRBJ2-6; D is perhaps TRBD2 (6 bases). The ends were cut back, 4 bases at V and 2 bases at J, with 13 bases in the middle. CDR1 and CDR2 from the germline V gene are SGHRS and YFSETQ. The CDR3 contains 16 residues. CDR3 amino acids: CASSPEPGAGANVLTF. The DNA of the CDR3 is TGCGCCAGCAGCCCCGAGCCGGGGGCTGGGGCCAACGTCCTGACTTTC.

The rearrangement joins TRBV9 to TRBJ1-6, with 7 bases that match TRBD1. CDR1 is SGDLS and CDR2 is YYNGEE in the germline V gene. The V segment lost 0 bases and the J segment 5 bases; nucleotides outside the gene matches: 2. This CDR3 has 15 amino acids. CDR3 sequence reads: CASSVVTGDNSPLHF. CDR3 DNA sequence: TGTGCCAGCAGCGTAGTTACAGGGGATAATTCACCCCTCCACTTT.

This clonotype was detected a few times. The rearrangement links TRBV5-5 to TRBJ1-6; D not resolved. CDR3 length equals 16 residues. V was shortened by 2 bases and J by 10 bases, with 19 bases between the two germline ends. CDR1 and CDR2 from the germline V gene are SGHKS and YYEKEE (reference sequence). CDR3 nucleotide sequence: TGTGCCAGCAGCTTAACTTCGCGTCTCACGGCATCACCCCTCCACTTT. This encodes CASSLTSRLTASPLHF.

This clonotype was seen at least ten times. In DNA, the CDR3 is TGTGCCAGCAGCTTAAGTGCCGCCTACAATGAGCAGTTCTTC. This codes for CASSLSAAYNEQFF. The V gene is TRBV7-2, the J gene TRBJ2-1; D is uncertain. The V and J ends lost 2 bases and 2 bases respectively, with 7 bases between them. The CDR3 has 14 amino acids. CDR1 and CDR2 (germline): SGHTA, FQGNSA.

The rearrangement links TRBV19 to TRBJ1-2; TRBD1 agrees at 10 bases. The CDR3 runs 15 residues. V was pared by 10 bases and J by 4 bases, with 12 bases of the junction left unmatched. CDR1 and CDR2 from the germline V gene are LNHDA and SQIVND (reference sequence). DNA for the CDR3: TGTGCCACTTCAAGACAGGGGGCCAACTCCTATGGCTACACCTTC. Translated, it gives CATSRQGANSYGYTF.

This clonotype showed up many times. The chain has TRBV4-1 and TRBJ2-7, with TRBD2 as a possible D gene (6 bases). The V and J ends lost 1 base and 4 bases respectively, with 20 bases between them. Germline CDR1 and CDR2: MGHRA and YSYEKL. The CDR3 contains 17 residues. CDR3 DNA: TGCGCCAGCAGCCAAGTACTTCTCCGGGACGGGGGATACGAGCAGTACTTC. Protein sequence: CASSQVLLRDGGYEQYF.

This sequence joins TRBV29-1 and TRBJ1-1, with D possibly matching TRBD1 (5 bases). V was trimmed by 7 bases and J by 1 base, leaving 13 bases between them. The CDR3 is made up of 13 amino acids. CDR1 and CDR2 from the germline V gene are SQVTM and ANQGSEA. Here the CDR3 reads CSAWFGGNTEAFF. The CDR3 DNA follows: TGCAGCGCCTGGTTTGGGGGGAACACTGAAGCTTTCTTT.

The rearrangement joins TRBV6-2 or TRBV6-3 to TRBJ1-4; no firm D call. Trimming left V 1 base short and J 1 base short, with 10 bases between. The V gene's germline CDR1 is MNHEY and CDR2 SVGEGT. The CDR3 spans 16 residues. The chain's CDR3 is CASSYFRPGTNEKLFF. CDR3 sequence (DNA): TGTGCCAGCAGTTACTTCCGTCCTGGAACTAATGAAAAACTGTTTTTT.

V usage is TRBV3-1 and J usage is TRBJ2-3, with 10 bases fitting TRBD2. The J segment lost 6 bases and the V segment lost 4 bases, leaving 13 bases of the junction unmatched. The germline CDR1 and CDR2 sequences are LGHDT and YNNKEL (reference sequence). This CDR3 has 17 amino acids. The CDR3 here is CASSPRWSGGAFDTQYF. CDR3 nucleotides: TGTGCCAGCAGCCCTCGTTGGAGCGGGGGGGCCTTCGATACGCAGTATTTT.

About this clonotype itself: This may come from a read error, since a much larger clone is one base off. The DNA for the CDR3 is TGTGCCTGGAGGGTAAGGAGCACAGATACGCAGTATTTT. It translates to CAWRVRSTDTQYF. The V and J genes are TRBV30 and TRBJ2-3, with D unclear. Looked up from germline, CDR1 is GTSNPN and CDR2 is SVGIG (reference sequence). There are 13 residues in the CDR3. Trimming took off 3 bases at V and 0 bases at J, with 7 bases between the two ends.

There are many counts of this clonotype. The V gene is TRBV7-2, the J gene TRBJ2-1; 9 nucleotides line up with TRBD2. The CDR3 has 14 amino acids. Losses at the gene ends were 4 bases for V and 6 bases for J; bases not matched to a gene: 4. Germline assignment: CDR1 SGHTA and CDR2 FQGNSA. CDR3 region: CASSSAGGANEQFF. DNA of the CDR3: TGTGCCAGCAGCTCAGCGGGGGGAGCCAATGAGCAGTTCTTC.

This clonotype was counted only a few times. The chain combines TRBV7-9 with TRBJ2-7; maybe TRBD2 (5 bases). Germline V CDR1 and CDR2: SEHNR, FQNEAQ (reference sequence). Trimming shortened V by 4 bases and J by 3 bases, and 13 bases separated the two germline ends. The CDR3 contains 14 residues. CDR3 DNA: TGTGCCAGCAGCTCGATACTAGACCACTACGAGCAGTACTTC. Encoded protein: CASSSILDHYEQYF. The complete variable domain, with remaining parts taken from reference TRBV7-9 and TRBJ2-7, reads DTGVSQNPRHKITKRGQNVTFRCDPISEHNRLYWYRQTLGQGPEFLTYFQNEAQLEKSRLLSDRFSAERPKGSFSTLEIQRTEQGDSAMYLCASSSILDHYEQYFGPGTRLTVT.

The rearrangement links TRBV28 to TRBJ2-2, with 9 bases fitting TRBD1. The CDR3 spans 15 residues. V lost 6 bases and J lost 3; bases outside the gene matches: 5. CDR1 and CDR2 (germline): MDHEN, SYDVKM. The CDR3, as DNA: TGTGCCAGCAGGAACAGGGGGCCGGACACCGGGGAGCTGTTTTTT. Translating it yields CASRNRGPDTGELFF.

The chain couples TRBV11-1 to TRBJ2-3; 12 bases fit TRBD1. This CDR3 has 19 residues. V was clipped by 3 bases and J by 3 bases; unmatched bases: 13. Germline CDR1 is SGHAT and CDR2 is FQDESV (reference sequence). CDR3 residues: CASSFNYGTGGTLTDTQYF. In DNA form, the CDR3 reads TGTGCCAGCAGCTTTAACTACGGGACAGGGGGCACCCTAACAGATACGCAGTATTTT. Looking up the rest from reference TRBV11-1 and TRBJ2-3 gives the full variable domain: EAEVAQSPRYKITEKSQAVAFWCDPISGHATLYWYRQILGQGPELLVQFQDESVVDDSQLPKDRFSAERLKGVDSTLKIQPAELGDSAMYLCASSFNYGTGGTLTDTQYFGPGTRLTVL.

CDR3 in amino acids: CASSQDSGRRLEAFF. CDR3 nucleotide sequence: TGCGCCAGCAGCCAAGATTCCGGCAGGAGACTTGAAGCTTTCTTT. V is TRBV4-1 and J is TRBJ1-1; D is uncertain. Germline V gives CDR1 MGHRA, CDR2 YSYEKL. This CDR3 comprises 15 residues. Trimming cost V 0 bases and J 7 bases, with 15 bases left between them.

The rearrangement links TRBV7-3 to TRBJ2-2; D ambiguous. V lost 1 base to trimming and J lost 5 bases, with 8 bases between them. This CDR3 is built from 14 residues. Germline CDR1 reads SGHTA; CDR2 reads FQGTGA. This CDR3 is CASSLMAETGELFF. In nucleotides, the CDR3 is TGTGCCAGCAGCTTAATGGCTGAAACCGGGGAGCTGTTTTTT.

The rearrangement joins TRBV7-2 to TRBJ1-2, with TRBD1 as a possible D gene (5 bases). Per the germline V gene, CDR1 is SGHTA and CDR2 is FQGNSA. The CDR3 runs 13 residues. The ends were cut back, 6 bases at V and 4 bases at J, with 12 bases in the middle. CDR3 bases: TGTGCCAGCAGTGGGGCTCGGGCCTATGGCTACACCTTC. It encodes CASSGARAYGYTF.

The CDR3 nucleotides read TGTGCCAGCAGGGACGGACTATTGAACACTGAAGCTTTCTTT. Its protein is CASRDGLLNTEAFF. The rearrangement links TRBV12-3 or TRBV12-4 to TRBJ1-1; D unclear. V shed 6 bases and J shed 0 bases, with 11 bases lying between them. The CDR3 has 14 residues.

There are many counts of this clonotype. The J gene is TRBJ2-1, the V gene TRBV20-1; D unclear. CDR1 is DFQATT and CDR2 is SNEGSKA in the germline V gene (reference sequence). This CDR3 has 10 residues. V dropped 2 bases and J dropped 5 bases, with 1 base sitting between them. CDR3 in amino acids: CSARNNEQFF. CDR3 nucleotides: TGCAGTGCTAGAAACAATGAGCAGTTCTTC.

This clonotype was seen only a few times. An end of the junction does not agree with germline; a read error may underlie this. The CDR3 region is CACSLRYSNQPQHF. Here the CDR3 DNA reads TGTGCCTGCAGTTTGAGGTATAGCAATCAGCCCCAGCATTTT. V and J are TRBV27 and TRBJ1-5; D is undetermined. The V gene's germline CDR1 is MNHEY and CDR2 SMNVEV (reference sequence). The length of the CDR3 is 14 residues.

This clonotype was seen many times. The rearrangement joins TRBV7-2 to TRBJ2-3; the match to TRBD1 covers 10 bases. Germline lookup yields CDR1 SGHTA and CDR2 FQGNSA. This CDR3 is 16 amino acids long. The ends lost 1 base at V and 2 bases at J; junction bases unmatched: 3. The CDR3 protein is CASSLEGQGLTDTQYF. Here the CDR3 DNA reads TGTGCCAGCAGCTTAGAGGGACAGGGGCTCACAGATACGCAGTATTTT. The variable domain in full, completed from reference TRBV7-2 and TRBJ2-3, reads GAGVSQSPSNKVTEKGKDVELRCDPISGHTALYWYRQSLGQGLEFLIYFQGNSAPDKSGLPSDRFSAERTGGSVSTLTIQRTQQEDSAVYLCASSLEGQGLTDTQYFGPGTRLTVL.

The chain combines TRBV14 with TRBJ2-1; 7 nucleotides match TRBD1. CDR1 and CDR2 (germline): SGHDN, FVKESK. Trimming cost V 8 bases and J 3 bases; bases outside gene matches: 10. The CDR3 spans 15 residues. CDR3 sequence: CASAPGQDFYNEQFF. The CDR3 coding sequence is TGTGCCAGCGCCCCCGGACAGGACTTCTACAATGAGCAGTTCTTC.

This clonotype was counted only a few times. The chain has TRBV6-6 and TRBJ1-1; the D is unclear. The germline V gene has CDR1 MNHNY and CDR2 SVGAGI (reference sequence). V lost 2 bases, J lost 6 bases, and 13 bases lay in between. The length of the CDR3 is 14 residues. DNA of the CDR3: TGTGCCAGCAGTTACGAGGGATCAACAGCTGAAGCTTTCTTT. The encoded protein is CASSYEGSTAEAFF.

This clonotype was recorded at least ten times. The chain recombines TRBV9 with TRBJ1-5; 9 nucleotides align to TRBD1. Germline CDR1 SGDLS, CDR2 YYNGEE. V was pared by 4 bases and J by 7 bases, with 6 bases of the junction left unmatched. This CDR3 contains 14 residues. CDR3 loop: CASSLGTGHQPQHF. CDR3 DNA: TGTGCCAGCAGCCTAGGGACAGGGCACCAGCCCCAGCATTTT.

The chain couples TRBV3-1 to TRBJ1-6; D ambiguous. Looked up from germline, CDR1 is LGHDT and CDR2 is YNNKEL (reference sequence). This CDR3 region has 14 residues. The germline V and J ends were trimmed by 1 base and 14 bases, with 15 bases remaining between them. CDR3 sequence: CASSQGSSLPSLHF. The CDR3 nucleotides are TGTGCCAGCAGCCAAGGTAGCAGCCTACCATCCCTCCACTTT.

This clonotype was seen repeatedly, ten times or more. The chain combines TRBV9 with TRBJ2-3; no definite D call. Trimming cost V 0 bases and J 5 bases, with 4 bases left between them. Germline loops: CDR1 SGDLS, CDR2 YYNGEE. CDR3 size: 12 residues. CDR3 loop: CASSVEGDTQYF. The CDR3 DNA sequence: TGTGCCAGCAGCGTAGAAGGAGATACGCAGTATTTT.

The J gene is TRBJ1-2, the V gene TRBV7-9, with a tentative D call TRBD1 (6 bases). CDR1 is SEHNR, CDR2 FQNEAQ, per germline (reference sequence). V gave up 5 bases and J gave up 2 bases, with 12 bases separating them. The CDR3 contains 14 residues. CDR3 nucleotides: TGTGCCAGCAGCCATGGACAGTTAAACTATGGCTACACCTTC. Its protein is CASSHGQLNYGYTF.

This clonotype was counted many times. The V and J genes are TRBV3-1 and TRBJ2-5, with 8 bases identical to TRBD2. V trimming: 2 bases; J trimming: 5 bases; junction bases outside the gene matches: 10. This CDR3 has 16 amino acids. Germline V gene data show CDR1 as LGHDT and CDR2 as YNNKEL (reference sequence). The CDR3 bases are TGTGCCAGCAGCCAATTTGGAAGCGGGGGTAGCGAGACCCAGTACTTC. Its protein is CASSQFGSGGSETQYF.

This clonotype was seen a handful of times. The rearrangement uses TRBV28 and TRBJ1-5; perhaps TRBD1 as D (5 bases). Germline CDR1 is MDHEN and CDR2 is SYDVKM. V lost 5 bases and J lost 4, with 21 bases in between. The CDR3 runs to 17 residues. The CDR3: CASSPGTSWRGNQPQHF. CDR3 sequence (DNA): TGTGCCAGCAGTCCCGGGACTTCCTGGAGGGGAAATCAGCCCCAGCATTTT.

The CDR3 bases are TGTGCCAGCTTCCGGGACAGGCAAGAGACCCAGTACTTC. Protein: CASFRDRQETQYF. The chain couples TRBV2 to TRBJ2-5, with 8 bases fitting TRBD1. The V gene's germline CDR1 is SNHLY and CDR2 FYNNEI. The CDR3 consists of 13 residues. The J segment lost 2 bases and the V segment lost 8 bases, leaving 4 bases of the junction unmatched.